This T cell receptor beta chain was identified during a study of blood T cell repertoires in COVID-19. About the research overall: In each case, the material was cDNA or gDNA derived from T cells, B-cell-depleted T cells, or PBMCs.

The J segment lost 8 bases and the V segment lost 2 bases, leaving 5 bases of the junction unmatched. This CDR3 has 14 amino acids. Germline V lookup: CDR1 KGHSH, CDR2 LQKENI. Profiling relied on immunoSEQ multiplex PCR, and the TCRdb table lists in-frame clones only, not all of them. Among 130,000 to 150,000 clones listed, about four fifths were seen once. This clonotype originated in a woman between 50 and 59 years old who had been exposed to COVID-19. What was sequenced was PBMCs or T cells enriched from blood (not recorded which). This chain uses TRBV18 with TRBJ1-4; 7 bases agree with TRBD1. In DNA, the CDR3 is TGTGCCAGCTCACCAGAGGGACAGCGGGAAAAACTGTTTTTT. Translation gives CASSPEGQREKLFF. Full variable domain (rest looked up from reference TRBV18 and TRBJ1-4): NAGVMQNPRHLVRRRGQEARLRCSPMKGHSHVYWYRQLPEEGLKFMVYLQKENIIDESGMPKERFSAEFPKEGPSILRIQQVVRGDSAAYFCASSPEGQREKLFFGSGTQLSVL.